This T cell receptor beta chain came from a study of blood T cell repertoires in COVID-19. Study-wide background: Sources were T cells, B-cell-depleted T cells, or PBMCs; the material itself was cDNA or gDNA.

This clone was detected only once. CDR3 length: 13 amino acids. The germline V and J ends were trimmed by 2 bases and 3 bases, with 7 bases remaining between them. Sequencing was performed with immunoSEQ multiplex PCR; in TCRdb, only in-frame clones are kept and a portion is missing. The sample comprises about 250,000 clones, 84% of which are singletons, and approximately 15% rests with the top ten. Seattle patients were enrolled during active infection and followed longitudinally. The receptor comes from an older person with COVID-19, enrolled during active disease. Input material: peripheral blood. The V and J genes are TRBV12-3 or TRBV12-4 and TRBJ1-2; D call uncertain. CDR3 nucleotides: TGTGCCAGCAGTTTATTCGGGGACTATGGCTACACCTTC. Protein: CASSLFGDYGYTF.